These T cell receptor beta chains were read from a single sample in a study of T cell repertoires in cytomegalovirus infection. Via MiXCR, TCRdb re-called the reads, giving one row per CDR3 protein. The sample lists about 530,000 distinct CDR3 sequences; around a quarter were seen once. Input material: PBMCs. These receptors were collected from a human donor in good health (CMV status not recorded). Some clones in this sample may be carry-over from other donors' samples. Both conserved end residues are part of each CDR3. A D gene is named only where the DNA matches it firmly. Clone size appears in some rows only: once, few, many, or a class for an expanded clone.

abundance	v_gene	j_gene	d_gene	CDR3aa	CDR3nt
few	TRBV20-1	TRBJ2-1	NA	CSARGWVGTISYNEQFF	TGCAGTGCTAGAGGCTGGGTGGGGACCATCTCCTACAATGAGCAGTTCTTC
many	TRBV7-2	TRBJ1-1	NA	CASSEVSVNTEAFF	TGTGCCAGCAGCGAGGTTTCGGTGAACACTGAAGCTTTCTTT
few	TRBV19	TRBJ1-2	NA	CASSIDGRNYGYTF	TGTGCCAGTAGTATAGATGGCCGGAACTATGGCTACACCTTC
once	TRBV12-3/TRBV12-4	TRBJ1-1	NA	CASSVDLTLNTEAFF	TGTGCCAGCAGTGTAGACCTAACTCTTAACACTGAAGCTTTCTTT
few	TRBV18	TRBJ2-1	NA	CASSADSYNEQFF	TGTGCCAGCTCAGCCGACAGCTACAATGAGCAGTTCTTC
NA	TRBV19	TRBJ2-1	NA	CASSMGVREQFF	TGTGCCAGTAGTATGGGGGTTCGTGAGCAGTTCTTC
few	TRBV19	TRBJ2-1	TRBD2	CASSFPTSGGEQFF	TGTGCCAGTAGTTTCCCGACTAGCGGGGGTGAGCAGTTCTTC
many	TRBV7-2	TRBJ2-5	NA	CASSLRGGPQETQYF	TGTGCCAGCAGCTTAAGAGGGGGACCCCAAGAGACCCAGTACTTC
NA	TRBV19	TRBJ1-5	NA	CASSNQGNQPQHF	TGTGCCAGTAGTAATCAAGGGAATCAGCCCCAGCATTTT
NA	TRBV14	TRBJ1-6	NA	CASSQAGGVSPLHF	TGTGCCAGCAGCCAAGCGGGGGGGGTGTCACCCCTCCACTTT
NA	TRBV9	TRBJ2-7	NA	CASSVATGVGEQYF	TGTGCCAGCAGCGTAGCAACCGGGGTCGGCGAGCAGTACTTC
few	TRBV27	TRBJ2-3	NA	CASSLRRGTDTQYF	TGTGCCAGCAGTTTACGCAGGGGCACAGATACGCAGTATTTT
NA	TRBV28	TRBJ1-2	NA	CASSYRAGYGYTF	TGTGCCAGCAGTTACAGGGCGGGCTATGGCTACACCTTC
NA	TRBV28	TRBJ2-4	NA	CASSLPIYRSAKNIQYF	TGTGCCAGCAGTTTACCCATTTACAGGTCGGCCAAAAACATTCAGTACTTC
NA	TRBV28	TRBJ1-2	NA	CASSLSAGAVYGYTF	TGTGCCAGCAGTTTATCCGCAGGAGCCGTTTATGGCTACACCTTC
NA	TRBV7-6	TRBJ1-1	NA	CASSLEETNTEAFF	TGTGCCAGCAGCTTAGAGGAAACGAACACTGAAGCTTTCTTT
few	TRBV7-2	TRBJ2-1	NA	CASSRGPYNEQFF	TGTGCCAGCAGCCGTGGGCCGTACAATGAGCAGTTCTTC
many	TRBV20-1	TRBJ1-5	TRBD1	CSARDLQGNQPQHF	TGCAGTGCTAGAGATTTACAGGGGAATCAGCCCCAGCATTTT
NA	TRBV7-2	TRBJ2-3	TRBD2	CASRAGTAQYF	TGTGCCAGCAGAGCGGGAACGGCGCAGTATTTT
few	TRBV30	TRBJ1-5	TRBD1	CAWSVSTGGLGQPQHF	TGTGCCTGGAGTGTATCGACAGGGGGCTTAGGTCAGCCCCAGCATTTT
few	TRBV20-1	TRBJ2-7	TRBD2	CSARTSGYEQYF	TGCAGTGCTCGGACTAGCGGATACGAGCAGTACTTC
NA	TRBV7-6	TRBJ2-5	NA	CASSLSGARTNKETQYF	TGTGCCAGCAGCTTATCCGGGGCCCGGACTAATAAAGAGACCCAGTACTTC
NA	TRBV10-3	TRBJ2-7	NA	CAISDSYEQYF	TGTGCCATCAGTGATAGCTACGAGCAGTACTTC
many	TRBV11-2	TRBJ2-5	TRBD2	CASSLRLAGVLETQYF	TGTGCCAGCAGCTTACGTCTAGCGGGAGTTCTGGAGACCCAGTACTTC
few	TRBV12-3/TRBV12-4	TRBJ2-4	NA	CASRYGSGAKNIQYF	TGTGCCAGCAGATACGGGAGCGGGGCCAAAAACATTCAGTACTTC
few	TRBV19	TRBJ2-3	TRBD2	CASSWFSGSPDTQYF	TGTGCCAGTAGTTGGTTCAGCGGGAGCCCAGATACGCAGTATTTT
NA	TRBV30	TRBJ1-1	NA	CAWSLGPPNTEAFF	TGTGCCTGGAGTCTAGGGCCCCCGAACACTGAAGCTTTCTTT
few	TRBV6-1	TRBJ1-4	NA	CASKGFATNEKLFF	TGTGCCAGCAAAGGCTTTGCAACTAATGAAAAACTGTTTTTT
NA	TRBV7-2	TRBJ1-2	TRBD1	CASSLAGQGTNYGYTF	TGTGCCAGCAGCTTAGCGGGACAGGGAACTAACTATGGCTACACCTTC
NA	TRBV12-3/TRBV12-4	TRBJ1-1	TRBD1	CASGRTGAFF	TGTGCCAGCGGCAGGACAGGAGCTTTCTTT
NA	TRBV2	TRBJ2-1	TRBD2	CASSELRPRGDEQFF	TGTGCCAGCAGTGAACTCAGGCCCCGGGGGGATGAGCAGTTCTTC
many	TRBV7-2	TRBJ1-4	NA	CASSLVASGNEKLFF	TGTGCCAGCAGCTTAGTAGCGAGTGGGAATGAAAAACTGTTTTTT
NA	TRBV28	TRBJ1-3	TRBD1	CASSFLTPGQVTSLGNTIYF	TGTGCCAGCAGTTTCCTAACGCCGGGACAGGTTACCTCTCTCGGAAACACCATATATTTT
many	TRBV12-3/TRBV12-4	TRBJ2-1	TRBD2	CASSLAPPGGPVDEQFF	TGTGCCAGCAGTTTAGCTCCCCCGGGAGGGCCTGTAGATGAGCAGTTCTTC
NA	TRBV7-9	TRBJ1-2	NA	CASSLGQGRNYGYTF	TGTGCCAGCAGCTTAGGCCAGGGGCGAAACTATGGCTACACCTTC
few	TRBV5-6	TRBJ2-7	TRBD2	CASNSGLYEQYF	TGTGCCAGCAACTCGGGACTATACGAGCAGTACTTC